This TCR beta chain was recovered during a study of T-cell memory formation after mild COVID-19. Study context: Largely donor-specific sequence clusters came from a couple of donors.

Study outcomes and limitations: CD4/CD8 balance held among clones contracting day 15 to 85, and later expanders leaned CD4+.

TCRdb analysed the 5' RACE reads with MiXCR anew, one entry per CDR3 protein. The sample yields around 510,000 distinct CDR3 sequences, 20% to 25% seen once. This clonotype has more than one count but fewer than ten. The antigen is unknown. CDR1 is SGHDN and CDR2 is FVKESK in the germline V gene. Trimming shortened V by 6 bases and J by 0 bases, and 8 bases separated the two germline ends. This CDR3 region has 13 residues. Sequencing was performed on PBMCs or a T cell subset sorted from them (not recorded which). V usage is TRBV14 and J usage is TRBJ1-1; D uncertain. The receptor was isolated from an adult woman who had mild COVID-19 (a few samples of this study predate the infection). Cell type and time point are not known. This chain's CDR3 is CASSVQLNTEAFF. The CDR3 region has the DNA TGTGCCAGCAGTGTACAGTTGAACACTGAAGCTTTCTTT.